Shown below are 7 T cell receptor beta chains from a single sample sequenced in a study of T cell clones after liver transplantation (dated by TCRdb to the late 2010s). Libraries came from the immunoSEQ multiplex PCR assay. Imported from immuneACCESS, the table was reduced by TCRdb to in-frame sequences with V and J called. These copies leave out some clones; in studies compared against another copy, an unresolved V gene accounts for under half, and the cause of the remainder is not known. The table for this sample lists around 97,000 clones; around 80% of them were counted only once. The ten largest account for approximately 3% of the sample. Specimen: CD4+ T cells from blood, collected around 48 months after liver transplant. These receptors all stem from a human patient who received a liver transplant. Following a transplant, some T lymphocytes may have been derived from the graft donor.

The chain recombines TRBV15 with TRBJ1-6; 8 nucleotides line up with TRBD1. J lost 4 bases, V lost 0 bases, and 8 bases had no gene match. This CDR3 contains 18 residues. Germline V gene data show CDR1 as LNHNV and CDR2 as YYDKDF (reference sequence). CDR3 DNA: TGTGCCACCAGCAGAGATCGAAGAACAGGGGGATATAATTCACCCCTCCACTTT. Translation gives CATSRDRRTGGYNSPLHF.

DNA of the CDR3: TGTGCCAGCAGCTACCCCGGGACAGGGATGTATGAGCAGTTCTTC. It is translated as CASSYPGTGMYEQFF. The V call is TRBV11-2, the J call TRBJ2-1; 9 nucleotides line up with TRBD1. Germline assignment: CDR1 SGHAT and CDR2 FQNNGV. The CDR3 covers 15 residues. J gave up 8 bases and V 4 bases, and 9 bases lay outside the gene matches.

The chain links TRBV7-8 to TRBJ2-7; no definite D call. Germline V gene lookup returns CDR1 SGHVS and CDR2 FQNEAQ. Trimming cost V 5 bases and J 4 bases, with 18 bases left between them. This CDR3 contains 15 residues. Written as DNA, the CDR3 is TGTGCCAGCAGCCCGTGGGCAGGACGCCGTTACGAGCAGTACTTC. Encoded protein: CASSPWAGRRYEQYF.

The V call is TRBV18, the J call TRBJ2-2; 7 bases align to TRBD2. The germline V gene encodes CDR1 KGHSH and CDR2 LQKENI. The J segment lost 7 bases and the V segment lost 2 bases, leaving 16 bases of the junction unmatched. The CDR3 contains 18 residues. The DNA of the CDR3 is TGTGCCAGCTCACCAGATCTTACCGGGAGGCCGAGAGACGGGGAGCTGTTTTTT. It is translated as CASSPDLTGRPRDGELFF.

The chain joins TRBV5-4 to TRBJ2-2; TRBD2 agrees at 9 bases. There are 14 residues in the CDR3. Germline trimming cut 2 bases from V and 5 bases from J; bases unmatched to any gene: 1. Germline V gene sequence: CDR1 SGHNT, CDR2 YYREEE (reference sequence). The CDR3 DNA reads as TGTGCCAGCAGCTTCGGACTAGCGACCGGGGAGCTGTTTTTT. Amino acids: CASSFGLATGELFF.

The chain is built from TRBV9 and TRBJ2-7; TRBD2 matches at 14 bases. V lost 3 bases, J lost 6 bases, and 8 bases stayed unmatched. Germline lookup yields CDR1 SGDLS and CDR2 YYNGEE. The CDR3 is made up of 16 amino acids. The CDR3 region has the DNA TGTGCCAGCAGCGCTCTTGGGACTAGCGGGAGTACCGAGCAGTACTTC. Amino acids: CASSALGTSGSTEQYF.

This clone was seen only once. This CDR3 is CASSPDGKAYYGYTF. In DNA form, the CDR3 reads TGTGCCAGCAGCCCGGATGGGAAGGCGTACTATGGCTACACCTTC. This chain uses TRBV5-6 with TRBJ1-2, with D uncertain. The ends were cut back, 4 bases at V and 3 bases at J, with 16 bases in the middle. Germline assignment: CDR1 SGHDT and CDR2 YYEEEE. This CDR3 has 15 amino acids.